Presented here are 21 T cell receptor beta chains from one specimen sequenced in a study of shared clonotypes between healthy human individuals. Repertoires were generated with immunoSEQ multiplex PCR, while TCRdb's copy carries only in-frame clones and drops some. This repertoire shows some 2,000,000 clones, around 95% found once; its top ten account for more than 0.1%. Sequenced material: naive CD4+ T cells sorted from blood. Regarding subset: CD45RA+ positively selected. The receptor source for this set is a man aged 18-30 years in good health.

This sequence joins TRBV7-9 and TRBJ1-5; 8 nucleotides match TRBD1. This CDR3 is built from 15 residues. Unmatched junction bases numbered 9, after V lost 4 bases and J lost 7 bases. From germline, CDR1 is SEHNR and CDR2 FQNEAQ (reference sequence). This CDR3 is CASSSGQGGMQPQHF. The CDR3 DNA reads as TGTGCCAGCAGCTCCGGACAGGGAGGTATGCAGCCCCAGCATTTT.

The chain joins TRBV2 to TRBJ2-2, with TRBD2 matching over 7 bases. The V gene end was trimmed by 4 bases and the J gene end by 6 bases; junction bases not matched to a gene: 11. Germline V lookup: CDR1 SNHLY, CDR2 FYNNEI. The CDR3 sequence is 16 residues long. The CDR3 DNA reads as TGTGCCAGCAGTGCTGAGGGAGGGCGATCGGCCGGGGAGCTGTTTTTT. It is translated as CASSAEGGRSAGELFF.

The chain couples TRBV5-1 to TRBJ2-3; D possibly uses TRBD1 or TRBD2 (5 bases each). CDR1 and CDR2 (germline): SGHRS, YFSETQ. The CDR3 contains 16 residues. The germline V and J ends were trimmed by 6 bases and 2 bases, with 19 bases remaining between them. The CDR3 nucleotides read TGCGCCAGCACCCCGGGGCTCCTTTTCAACACAGATACGCAGTATTTT. Translation gives CASTPGLLFNTDTQYF.

About this clone itself: Other DNA sequences in this sample translate to the same CDR3. The chain employs TRBV5-1 and TRBJ2-3; D not certain. Deletions cut 0 bases from V and 4 bases from J, with 9 bases between. This CDR3 has 14 residues. Germline-derived CDR1 and CDR2 are SGHRS and YFSETQ. The CDR3 region is CASSLDLGADTQYF. CDR3 bases: TGCGCCAGCAGCTTGGACCTTGGGGCAGATACGCAGTATTTT. The whole variable domain, remainder taken from reference TRBV5-1 and TRBJ2-3, is KAGVTQTPRYLIKTRGQQVTLSCSPISGHRSVSWYQQTPGQGLQFLFEYFSETQRNKGNFPGRFSGRQFSNSRSEMNVSTLELGDSALYLCASSLDLGADTQYFGPGTRLTVL.

The CDR3 spells CASSVGGSGGPPGELFF. The CDR3 bases are TGTGCCAGCAGCGTAGGAGGTAGCGGGGGGCCTCCCGGGGAGCTGTTTTTT. The chain couples TRBV9 to TRBJ2-2, with TRBD2 matching over 10 bases. With V trimmed by 0 bases and J by 6 bases, 8 bases remained unmatched. The CDR3 contains 17 residues. Germline V gives CDR1 SGDLS, CDR2 YYNGEE.

The V call is TRBV13, the J call TRBJ2-7; D gene ambiguous. Trimming took 3 bases from V and 0 from J, leaving 15 bases between them. Germline lookup yields CDR1 PRHDT and CDR2 FYEKMQ (reference sequence). The CDR3 runs to 16 residues. CDR3 sequence reads: CASSLDPSLGSYEQYF. The CDR3, as DNA: TGTGCCAGCAGCTTGGATCCCTCCTTGGGCTCCTACGAGCAGTACTTC.

The V gene is TRBV19, the J gene TRBJ1-2, with 11 bases matching TRBD1. The germline V gene encodes CDR1 LNHDA and CDR2 SQIVND (reference sequence). V was clipped by 3 bases and J by 2 bases; unmatched bases: 2. The CDR3 runs to 15 residues. The CDR3 coding sequence is TGTGCCAGTAGTATGAGGGACAGGGGGAACTATGGCTACACCTTC. Translation gives CASSMRDRGNYGYTF.

V usage is TRBV7-9 and J usage is TRBJ1-4, with D tentatively TRBD1 (5 bases). The CDR3 covers 16 residues. From germline, CDR1 is SEHNR and CDR2 FQNEAQ (reference sequence). Trimming cost V 3 bases and J 7 bases, with 18 bases left between them. The CDR3 region has the DNA TGTGCCAGCAGCTTTGGGCCCCTCGGGGGTTTTGAAAAACTGTTTTTT. It encodes CASSFGPLGGFEKLFF.

The rearrangement uses TRBV27 and TRBJ2-7; 9 bases are a match to TRBD2. CDR3 length: 16 residues. CDR1 and CDR2 (germline): MNHEY, SMNVEV (reference sequence). The V and J ends lost 6 bases and 3 bases, in that order; junction bases with no gene match: 12. The CDR3 is CASRKKASGDLYEQYF. The CDR3, as DNA: TGTGCCAGCAGGAAAAAGGCTAGCGGGGACCTCTACGAGCAGTACTTC.

The chain uses TRBV10-1 and TRBJ1-4, with TRBD1 matching over 9 bases. Germline V gene data show CDR1 as WNHNN and CDR2 as SYGVQD (reference sequence). The CDR3 spans 13 residues. V shed 3 bases, J shed 7 bases, and the junction held 0 bases outside the gene matches. The CDR3 coding sequence is TGCGCCAGCAGTGAACAGGGGGCTGAAAAACTGTTTTTT. Amino acid sequence: CASSEQGAEKLFF.

This clone has only a few counts. Different DNA sequences within this sample yield the same CDR3. The gene calls are TRBV5-1 and TRBJ2-1, with D maybe TRBD1 (6 bases). V was cut by 0 bases and J by 2 bases, with 6 bases left in between. CDR1 is SGHRS, CDR2 YFSETQ, per germline. CDR3 length equals 14 residues. The CDR3 bases are TGCGCCAGCAGCTTGGACAGGGCCTACAATGAGCAGTTCTTC. Protein: CASSLDRAYNEQFF. The full variable domain, in which reference TRBV5-1 and TRBJ2-1 provide the parts outside the CDR3, is KAGVTQTPRYLIKTRGQQVTLSCSPISGHRSVSWYQQTPGQGLQFLFEYFSETQRNKGNFPGRFSGRQFSNSRSEMNVSTLELGDSALYLCASSLDRAYNEQFFGPGTRLTVL.

The chain uses TRBV7-9 and TRBJ1-3, with 8 bases identical to TRBD1. The CDR3 runs to 16 residues. CDR1 SEHNR and CDR2 FQNEAQ come from the germline V gene (reference sequence). J gave up 7 bases and V 1 base, and 9 bases lay outside the gene matches. The CDR3 DNA follows: TGTGCCAGCAGCTTAGGACAGGGGTTCCTCGGGAACACCATATATTTT. It codes for CASSLGQGFLGNTIYF. Drawing the rest from reference TRBV7-9 and TRBJ1-3, the complete variable domain is DTGVSQNPRHKITKRGQNVTFRCDPISEHNRLYWYRQTLGQGPEFLTYFQNEAQLEKSRLLSDRFSAERPKGSFSTLEIQRTEQGDSAMYLCASSLGQGFLGNTIYFGEGSWLTVV.

V gene TRBV5-1 combines with J gene TRBJ2-1; 10 nucleotides agree with TRBD1. Per the germline V gene, CDR1 is SGHRS and CDR2 is YFSETQ. V lost 0 bases, J lost 7 bases, and 4 bases stayed unmatched. This CDR3 region has 15 residues. For the CDR3, the DNA is TGCGCCAGCAGCTTGGGACAGGGGGCGAGTAATGAGCAGTTCTTC. Translating it yields CASSLGQGASNEQFF.

This chain uses TRBV10-3 with TRBJ1-2, with D unresolved. The CDR3 is 13 residues long. V was pared by 10 bases and J by 4 bases, with 16 bases between. Germline V gives CDR1 ENHRY, CDR2 SYGVKD. CDR3 nucleotide sequence: TGTGCCACCAACTCCCTTTCGGTCTATGGCTACACCTTC. Its protein is CATNSLSVYGYTF.

The count of this clone is one. This rearrangement joins TRBV18 to TRBJ1-4, with D perhaps matching TRBD1 (5 bases). Per germline, CDR1 KGHSH and CDR2 LQKENI. V was shortened by 2 bases and J by 5 bases, with 12 bases between the two germline ends. The CDR3 extends over 15 amino acids. The CDR3 coding sequence is TGTGCCAGCTCACCATCGCGACAGTCGAATGAAAAACTGTTTTTT. It is translated as CASSPSRQSNEKLFF. Full variable domain (rest looked up from reference TRBV18 and TRBJ1-4): NAGVMQNPRHLVRRRGQEARLRCSPMKGHSHVYWYRQLPEEGLKFMVYLQKENIIDESGMPKERFSAEFPKEGPSILRIQQVVRGDSAAYFCASSPSRQSNEKLFFGSGTQLSVL.

This clone showed up just once. J is TRBJ2-7 and V is TRBV6-5, with 8 positions matching TRBD1. Germline CDR1 is MNHEY and CDR2 is SVGAGI. Trimming took 0 bases from V and 3 from J; bases not matched to a gene: 7. The CDR3 has 16 amino acids. This CDR3 is CASSYSGTGFFYEQYF. In DNA form, the CDR3 reads TGTGCCAGCAGTTACTCTGGGACAGGATTTTTCTACGAGCAGTACTTC.

Notes on this clone: Within the sample, other DNA sequences also encode this same CDR3. This chain links TRBV2 with TRBJ2-5; D call uncertain. Deletions cut 6 bases from V and 5 bases from J, with 4 bases between. Germline CDR1 reads SNHLY; CDR2 reads FYNNEI. The length of the CDR3 is 10 residues. The CDR3 region is CASRVETQYF. For the CDR3, the DNA is TGTGCCAGCAGAGTGGAGACCCAGTACTTC. Looking up the rest from reference TRBV2 and TRBJ2-5 gives the full variable domain: EPEVTQTPSHQVTQMGQEVILRCVPISNHLYFYWYRQILGQKVEFLVSFYNNEISEKSEIFDDQFSVERPDGSNFTLKIRSTKLEDSAMYFCASRVETQYFGPGTRLLVL.

The chain recombines TRBV5-1 with TRBJ1-1; 8 positions match TRBD1. Per germline, CDR1 SGHRS and CDR2 YFSETQ. The V segment lost 4 bases and the J segment 2 bases; nucleotides outside the gene matches: 7. CDR3 size: 15 residues. CDR3 loop: CASSTGTGGNTEAFF. CDR3 DNA: TGCGCCAGCAGCACGGGGACAGGCGGCAACACTGAAGCTTTCTTT.

The chain recombines TRBV6-5 with TRBJ2-7; D may be TRBD1 (5 bases). Between the trimmed V and J ends, which lost 2 bases and 9 bases, there was a span of 8 bases. This CDR3 comprises 11 residues. Germline CDR1 and CDR2: MNHEY and SVGAGI. CDR3 residues: CASSYKGVQYF. In DNA form, the CDR3 reads TGTGCCAGCAGTTACAAAGGGGTGCAGTACTTC.

On this clone itself: Other DNA variants within this sample encode the same CDR3. The genes are TRBV6-5 and TRBJ2-2; the D gene is possibly TRBD2 (7 bases). CDR1 is MNHEY and CDR2 is SVGAGI in the germline V gene. Trimming shortened V by 6 bases and J by 5 bases, and 13 bases separated the two germline ends. The CDR3 sequence is 14 residues long. CDR3 sequence reads: CASREQGGTGELFF. Written as DNA, the CDR3 is TGTGCCAGCAGAGAACAGGGAGGGACCGGGGAGCTGTTTTTT.

As DNA, the CDR3 is TGTGCCAGTGACCGGGAGGTAGGCATTCAGTACTTC. Its translation: CASDREVGIQYF. The rearrangement joins TRBV6-5 to TRBJ2-4, with 7 positions matching TRBD2. CDR1 and CDR2 from the germline V gene are MNHEY and SVGAGI. The ends lost 9 bases at V and 9 bases at J; junction bases unmatched: 8. The CDR3 extends over 12 amino acids.